Listed here are 31 T cell receptor beta chains from one sample, sequenced in a study of early T cells in non-severe SARS-CoV-2 infection. A single record per CDR3 protein comes from TCRdb applying MiXCR to the 5' RACE reads. The sample lists approximately 32,000 distinct CDR3 sequences, 4.5% to 7.5% occurring once. The sequencing input was whole blood. Receptors were obtained from an adult who was a healthcare worker with PCR-confirmed SARS-CoV-2 infection or an uninfected control (not recorded which).

This clonotype was counted ten times or more. The V gene is TRBV20-1, the J gene TRBJ2-7; 10 positions match TRBD2. Trimming took 5 bases from V and 4 from J; bases not matched to a gene: 14. Per germline, CDR1 DFQATT and CDR2 SNEGSKA (reference sequence). The CDR3 has 16 amino acids. The CDR3 coding sequence is TGCAGTGCTGGGCCCCCCGTGGCTAGCGGGGGTTACGAGCAGTACTTC. This encodes CSAGPPVASGGYEQYF.

Ten or more counts support this clonotype. V usage is TRBV7-3 and J usage is TRBJ2-5; a weak D match, TRBD2 (5 bases). The CDR3 sequence is 12 residues long. CDR1 and CDR2 (germline): SGHTA, FQGTGA. V was pared by 4 bases and J by 12 bases, with 15 bases between. CDR3 coding DNA: TGTGCCAGCAGCTCGAACGGGGTAGATAAGTACTTC. Amino acids: CASSSNGVDKYF.

Of note for this clonotype: This could be a read error, since a much larger clone is one nucleotide away. The V and J genes are TRBV20-1 and TRBJ2-1; either TRBD1 or TRBD2 may supply D (5 bases each). The germline gives CDR1 DFQATT, CDR2 SNEGSKA (reference sequence). With 2 bases removed from V and 2 bases from J, the gap between germline ends came to 7 bases. CDR3 length: 13 amino acids. The CDR3 sequence is CSARRGAYNEQFF. The CDR3 nucleotides are TGCAGTGCTAGACGGGGCGCCTACAATGAGCAGTTCTTC.

This clonotype has just a few counts. A much bigger clone sits one base away, suggesting this may be a read error. The chain carries TRBV25-1 and TRBJ2-1; TRBD2 is a possible D gene (5 bases). Germline CDR1 MGHDK, CDR2 SYGVNS. This CDR3 is 14 amino acids long. Trimming took off 8 bases at V and 4 bases at J, with 15 bases between the two ends. The CDR3 DNA reads as TGTGCCAGCGGCCGGGGTGTGGCATACAATGAGCAGTTCTTC. Amino acids: CASGRGVAYNEQFF.

This clonotype was seen only a few times. J is TRBJ1-1 and V is TRBV2; no reliable D call. The CDR3 is made up of 13 amino acids. Between the trimmed V and J ends, which lost 6 bases and 1 base, there was a span of 9 bases. The V gene's germline CDR1 is SNHLY and CDR2 FYNNEI. CDR3 nucleotide sequence: TGTGCCAGCAGAGCACAGACGAACACTGAAGCTTTCTTT. Encoded protein: CASRAQTNTEAFF.

By share of the sample, this clonotype is large. J is TRBJ1-1 and V is TRBV3-1; possibly TRBD1 for D (5 bases). The germline CDR1 and CDR2 sequences are LGHDT and YNNKEL (reference sequence). This CDR3 is 15 amino acids long. Trimming cost V 0 bases and J 6 bases, with 14 bases left between them. CDR3 coding DNA: TGTGCCAGCAGCCAAGATTGGGCCGGGGGGGCTGAAGCTTTCTTT. Its protein is CASSQDWAGGAEAFF.

There are many counts of this clonotype. The J gene is TRBJ2-7, the V gene TRBV29-1; 13 positions agree with TRBD2. Looked up from germline, CDR1 is SQVTM and CDR2 is ANQGSEA. The CDR3 runs to 16 residues. Trimming cost V 7 bases and J 2 bases; bases outside gene matches: 11. The CDR3 DNA follows: TGCAGCGCAAGGGGACTAGCGGGAAGGACCGCCTACGAGCAGTACTTC. Protein sequence: CSARGLAGRTAYEQYF.

This clonotype was seen many times. A junction boundary mismatches the germline segment, possibly from a read error. This chain links TRBV14 with TRBJ1-1, with D hard to call. This CDR3 comprises 11 residues. Germline-derived CDR1 and CDR2 are SGHDN and FVKESK. The CDR3 spells CASSRGFVTIF. CDR3 sequence (DNA): TGTGCCAGCAGTCGAGGGTTTGTAACGATCTTT.

This clonotype was recorded many times. The gene calls are TRBV10-1 and TRBJ2-7, with D possibly TRBD1 on 6 matching bases. The CDR3 covers 17 residues. Trimming left V 0 bases short and J 3 bases short, with 18 bases between. Germline loops: CDR1 WNHNN, CDR2 SYGVQD (reference sequence). CDR3 sequence (DNA): TGCGCCAGCAGTGAGTCGTGTAGGACAGCCCTTTTCTACGAGCAGTACTTC. This translates into CASSESCRTALFYEQYF.

The CDR3 DNA is TGTGCCAGCAGTTTAGTGGGCCGTCCTAGCACAGATACGCAGTATTTT. Its translation is CASSLVGRPSTDTQYF. The gene calls are TRBV12-3 or TRBV12-4 and TRBJ2-3; D remains unclear. This CDR3 comprises 16 residues. V was cut by 1 base and J by 0 bases, with 11 bases left in between.

This clonotype was observed a few times. The junction and the germline gene differ at one end; a read error may be behind it. This chain joins TRBV28 and TRBJ1-5; no reliable D call. The CDR3 has 12 amino acids. In germline, CDR1 is MDHEN, CDR2 SYDVKM. This CDR3 is CASTLQNQPQHF. CDR3 DNA sequence: TGTGCCAGCACTTTACAAAATCAGCCCCAGCATTTT. The whole variable domain, remainder taken from reference TRBV28 and TRBJ1-5, is DVKVTQSSRYLVKRTGEKVFLECVQDMDHENMFWYRQDPGLGLRLIYFSYDVKMKEKGDIPEGYSVSREKKERFSLILESASTNQTSMYLCASTLQNQPQHFGDGTRLSIL.

This clonotype was picked up many times. This sequence joins TRBV9 and TRBJ1-1; TRBD1 is a possible D gene (5 bases). This CDR3 has 17 residues. V was cut by 0 bases and J by 0 bases, with 15 bases left in between. Germline-derived CDR1 and CDR2 are SGDLS and YYNGEE. In DNA form, the CDR3 reads TGTGCCAGCAGCGTAGTGGGGACGCTGGGATTGAACACTGAAGCTTTCTTT. Protein product: CASSVVGTLGLNTEAFF.

The J gene is TRBJ2-5, the V gene TRBV20-1, with 8 bases fitting TRBD2. V lost 6 bases and J lost 5; bases outside the gene matches: 14. This CDR3 region has 15 residues. Germline assignment: CDR1 DFQATT and CDR2 SNEGSKA (reference sequence). The CDR3 sequence: CSAGGFAGGLETQYF. CDR3 DNA sequence: TGCAGTGCAGGGGGGTTTGCGGGAGGTCTGGAGACCCAGTACTTC.

This clonotype was observed many times. This chain joins TRBV11-2 and TRBJ1-6, with D possibly being TRBD1 (6 bases). Germline V gene data show CDR1 as SGHAT and CDR2 as FQNNGV. V lost 3 bases and J 7 bases, leaving 16 bases between the germline ends. The CDR3 totals 16 residues. The CDR3 is CASSLGASASNSPLHF. CDR3 nucleotide sequence: TGTGCCAGCAGCTTGGGGGCGTCAGCTTCCAATTCACCCCTCCACTTT.

Comments on this clonotype: A clone one base away is much larger, so this may be a read error. The chain couples TRBV2 to TRBJ2-5; D ambiguous. In germline, CDR1 is SNHLY, CDR2 FYNNEI. The CDR3 sequence is 10 residues long. Trimming took 4 bases from V and 9 from J, leaving 6 bases between them. This CDR3 reads CASSVESQYF. The CDR3 coding sequence is TGTGCCAGCAGTGTGGAGTCCCAGTACTTC.

This clonotype was observed at least ten times. The chain employs TRBV12-3 or TRBV12-4 and TRBJ1-4; 12 bases are shared with TRBD1. The V segment lost 5 bases and the J segment 10 bases; nucleotides outside the gene matches: 5. CDR3 length equals 14 residues. CDR3 sequence: CASSIGTGGGKLFF. CDR3 DNA: TGTGCCAGCAGTATCGGGACAGGGGGCGGAAAACTGTTTTTT.

This clonotype was seen ten or more times. The CDR3 spells CASMASGSWGEQFF. As DNA, the CDR3 is TGTGCCAGCATGGCTAGCGGGAGTTGGGGTGAGCAGTTCTTC. The chain uses TRBV7-2 and TRBJ2-1; 10 bases match TRBD2. CDR3 size: 14 residues. Germline loops: CDR1 SGHTA, CDR2 FQGNSA. V dropped 7 bases and J dropped 9; count of bases not matched to a gene: 9.

There are many counts of this clonotype. V gene TRBV28 combines with J gene TRBJ1-5, with D maybe TRBD1 (6 bases). The length of the CDR3 is 15 residues. In germline, CDR1 is MDHEN, CDR2 SYDVKM. V lost 4 bases and J lost 2, with 12 bases in between. The CDR3 coding sequence is TGTGCCAGCAGTTGGGGGGGCGTGGGCAATCAGCCCCAGCATTTT. It codes for CASSWGGVGNQPQHF.

This clonotype has a count of ten or more. V gene TRBV7-2 combines with J gene TRBJ2-5; D is possibly TRBD1 or TRBD2 (5 bases each). The V gene's germline CDR1 is SGHTA and CDR2 FQGNSA. The length of the CDR3 is 14 residues. V gave up 3 bases and J gave up 2 bases, with 10 bases separating them. The CDR3 DNA reads as TGTGCCAGCAGCTTTGGGGGTAGGCAAGAGACCCAGTACTTC. It encodes CASSFGGRQETQYF.

This clonotype has ten or more counts. The V call is TRBV3-1, the J call TRBJ1-6; 9 bases align to TRBD1. Trimming removed 6 bases from V and 9 bases from J; junction bases left unmatched: 6. The CDR3 is made up of 14 amino acids. Germline CDR1 reads LGHDT; CDR2 reads YNNKEL (reference sequence). CDR3 region: CASRQPGQGSPLHF. The CDR3 DNA is TGTGCCAGCAGGCAACCGGGACAGGGTTCACCCCTCCACTTT.

This clonotype was counted ten times or more. The chain employs TRBV28 and TRBJ2-5; possibly TRBD1 for D (5 bases). This CDR3 is 15 amino acids long. The ends were cut back, 3 bases at V and 3 bases at J, with 14 bases in the middle. Germline CDR1 reads MDHEN; CDR2 reads SYDVKM. The CDR3: CASSLDYRSKETQYF. In DNA, the CDR3 is TGTGCCAGCAGTTTGGATTACAGGTCCAAAGAGACCCAGTACTTC.

Remarks on this clonotype: One end of the junction fails to match germline, which may point to a read error. V and J are TRBV5-5 and TRBJ2-7, with 9 bases identical to TRBD2. The germline CDR1 and CDR2 sequences are SGHKS and YYEKEE (reference sequence). The CDR3 loop spans 13 amino acids. Here the CDR3 reads CAGSRGDSGSLRF. CDR3 sequence (DNA): TGTGCCGGATCCCGGGGGGATAGCGGGAGCCTCCGCTTC. Full variable domain (rest looked up from reference TRBV5-5 and TRBJ2-7): DAGVTQSPTHLIKTRGQQVTLRCSPISGHKSVSWYQQVLGQGPQFIFQYYEKEERGRGNFPDRFSARQFPNYSSELNVNALLLGDSALYLCAGSRGDSGSLRFGPGTRLTVT.

In its sample, this clonotype was seen many times. The chain uses TRBV2 and TRBJ2-2, with D tentatively TRBD2 (5 bases). The CDR3 runs to 15 residues. Germline V gene data show CDR1 as SNHLY and CDR2 as FYNNEI. Trimming stripped 11 bases from V and 0 bases from J, with 16 bases between. CDR3 in DNA: TGTGCCCGCGGGCGGACCCTCGCGAACACCGGGGAGCTGTTTTTT. This codes for CARGRTLANTGELFF.

This clonotype was seen ten or more times. The V call is TRBV7-6, the J call TRBJ1-3; TRBD1 is a possible D gene (6 bases). V lost 3 bases and J 0 bases, leaving 9 bases between the germline ends. The germline CDR1 and CDR2 sequences are SGHVS and FNYEAQ. The CDR3 has 15 amino acids. The CDR3 DNA is TGTGCCAGCAGCTTGGAAGGGGGCTCTGGAAACACCATATATTTT. Protein product: CASSLEGGSGNTIYF. Full variable domain (rest looked up from reference TRBV7-6 and TRBJ1-3): GAGVSQSPRYKVTKRGQDVALRCDPISGHVSLYWYRQALGQGPEFLTYFNYEAQQDKSGLPNDRFSAERPEGSISTLTIQRTEQRDSAMYRCASSLEGGSGNTIYFGEGSWLTVV.

V and J are TRBV11-2 and TRBJ2-2; D remains ambiguous. The germline V gene encodes CDR1 SGHAT and CDR2 FQNNGV. CDR3 size: 15 residues. Trimming took off 2 bases at V and 0 bases at J, with 7 bases between the two ends. The CDR3 bases are TGTGCCAGCAGCTTAAGCATGTCGAACACCGGGGAGCTGTTTTTT. This codes for CASSLSMSNTGELFF.

This clonotype was counted between two and nine times. CDR3 residues: CATSDLHRDEQYF. In DNA form, the CDR3 reads TGTGCCACCAGTGATTTGCACAGGGACGAGCAGTACTTC. This chain uses TRBV24-1 with TRBJ2-7; tentative D call: TRBD1 (6 bases). Germline V gene sequence: CDR1 KGHDR, CDR2 SFDVKD. The CDR3 extends over 13 amino acids. V was shortened by 0 bases and J by 5 bases, with 7 bases between the two germline ends.

This clonotype was observed a few times. The rearrangement links TRBV7-8 to TRBJ2-1; D gene ambiguous. The CDR3 length is 18 residues. In germline, CDR1 is SGHVS, CDR2 FQNEAQ. Trimming cost V 1 base and J 0 bases, with 16 bases left between them. The DNA for the CDR3 is TGTGCCAGCAGCTTAGAAGCGCCTACTATGAGCTCCTACAATGAGCAGTTCTTC. As protein: CASSLEAPTMSSYNEQFF.

This clonotype was counted at least ten times. The CDR3 coding sequence is TGTGCCAGCAGCTTAGACGGGAGAGAGGCAGATACGCAGTATTTT. Protein: CASSLDGREADTQYF. The V call is TRBV11-2, the J call TRBJ2-3, with D maybe TRBD2 (6 bases). V lost 0 bases, J lost 4 bases, and 11 bases lay in between. CDR1 and CDR2 from the germline V gene are SGHAT and FQNNGV. The CDR3 is made up of 15 amino acids.

This clonotype was seen at least ten times. The V and J genes are TRBV15 and TRBJ1-2, with D maybe TRBD1 (6 bases). The V end lost 2 bases, the J end lost 0 bases, and 13 bases lay between the germline ends. The CDR3 totals 16 residues. Per germline, CDR1 LNHNV and CDR2 YYDKDF (reference sequence). CDR3 nucleotides: TGTGCCACCAGCAGATTCCGGGAGGGGGCTAACTATGGCTACACCTTC. As protein: CATSRFREGANYGYTF.

This clonotype was observed at least ten times. CDR3 residues: CASRGGLASTYEQYF. DNA of the CDR3: TGTGCCAGCAGGGGGGGACTAGCGTCTACCTACGAGCAGTACTTC. The V gene is TRBV12-3 or TRBV12-4, the J gene TRBJ2-7, with 10 nucleotides matching TRBD2. The junction had 7 bases not matched to a gene; V was cut back by 6 bases and J by 2 bases. The CDR3 is 15 amino acids.

This clonotype was observed at least ten times. The gene calls are TRBV7-2 and TRBJ2-3; 7 bases match TRBD1. V shed 5 bases, J shed 11 bases, and the junction held 7 bases outside the gene matches. There are 12 residues in the CDR3. Looked up from germline, CDR1 is SGHTA and CDR2 is FQGNSA. The CDR3 region is CASSPQGQRQYF. The CDR3 DNA follows: TGTGCCAGCAGCCCACAGGGGCAGAGGCAGTATTTT.